These 9 T cell receptor beta chains were sequenced from one sample in a study of T cells after yellow fever vaccination. TCRdb re-called the 5' RACE reads through MiXCR, storing one row per CDR3 protein. The table shows about 340,000 distinct CDR3 sequences, with 8.7% occurring only once. The sequenced sample was PBMCs, obtained on the day of the first yellow fever vaccination. Receptor source: a man between 18 and 35 years old who received the YFV17D yellow fever vaccine.

This chain uses TRBV6-1 with TRBJ1-5; D may be TRBD1 (5 bases). Germline CDR1 reads MNHNS; CDR2 reads SASEGT. The ends were cut back, 7 bases at V and 3 bases at J, with 10 bases in the middle. This CDR3 has 13 amino acids. CDR3 coding DNA: TGTGCCAGCACGGGGGGATACAATCAGCCCCAGCATTTT. This gives the protein CASTGGYNQPQHF.

This chain links TRBV6-1 with TRBJ2-3; D gene uncertain. V lost 6 bases, J lost 4 bases, and 17 bases lay in between. This CDR3 has 15 residues. Germline CDR1 MNHNS, CDR2 SASEGT. CDR3 loop: CASRKRSDPPDTQYF. In DNA form, the CDR3 reads TGTGCCAGCAGGAAAAGGTCGGACCCCCCAGATACGCAGTATTTT.

The chain links TRBV20-1 to TRBJ1-2; D is uncertain. The CDR3 covers 13 residues. Germline V gene lookup returns CDR1 DFQATT and CDR2 SNEGSKA (reference sequence). Trimming removed 6 bases from V and 0 bases from J, with 11 bases in between. CDR3 residues: CSAEEDSNYGYTF. The CDR3 nucleotides read TGCAGTGCCGAGGAGGATTCTAACTATGGCTACACCTTC.

This clonotype was seen more than once but under ten times. V gene TRBV9 combines with J gene TRBJ2-2; possible D gene TRBD1, 6 bases. The germline V and J ends were trimmed by 3 bases and 2 bases, with 17 bases remaining between them. CDR1 and CDR2 (germline): SGDLS, YYNGEE. This CDR3 has 17 amino acids. Here the CDR3 DNA reads TGTGCCAGCAGCGACCCGCCAGACAGGATCAACACCGGGGAGCTGTTTTTT. It yields the protein CASSDPPDRINTGELFF.

This chain uses TRBV5-4 with TRBJ2-7; possibly TRBD2 for D (6 bases). Deletions cut 4 bases from V and 3 bases from J, with 14 bases between. The CDR3 has 14 residues. Germline assignment: CDR1 SGHNT and CDR2 YYREEE (reference sequence). The CDR3 region has the DNA TGTGCCAGCAGCGCCGGGACTCACGTCTACGAGCAGTACTTC. As protein: CASSAGTHVYEQYF. Looking up the rest from reference TRBV5-4 and TRBJ2-7 gives the full variable domain: ETGVTQSPTHLIKTRGQQVTLRCSSQSGHNTVSWYQQALGQGPQFIFQYYREEENGRGNFPPRFSGLQFPNYSSELNVNALELDDSALYLCASSAGTHVYEQYFGPGTRLTVT.

There are many counts of this clonotype. This chain uses TRBV11-2 with TRBJ2-7; D remains unclear. CDR3 length: 14 amino acids. Trimming left V 4 bases short and J 0 bases short, with 10 bases between. Germline V CDR1 and CDR2: SGHAT, FQNNGV. DNA of the CDR3: TGTGCCAGCAGCTCCCGACCGGCCTCCTACGAGCAGTACGTC. Translated, it gives CASSSRPASYEQYV.

The DNA for the CDR3 is TGTGCCAGCTCATCGCAGGGGGGCCGGATAGATACGCAGTATTTT. Amino acid sequence: CASSSQGGRIDTQYF. This rearrangement joins TRBV18 to TRBJ2-3, with D possibly TRBD1 on 7 matching bases. Germline V gene lookup returns CDR1 KGHSH and CDR2 LQKENI. The CDR3 covers 15 residues. The ends were cut back, 5 bases at V and 5 bases at J, with 17 bases in the middle.

This clonotype was counted a few times. The chain joins TRBV12-3 or TRBV12-4 to TRBJ1-3; D is perhaps TRBD1 (6 bases). The V and J ends lost 5 bases and 4 bases respectively, with 12 bases between them. The CDR3 consists of 14 residues. The CDR3 nucleotides are TGTGCCAGCAGTCTTTCCGGGACAGGAAACACCATATATTTT. Protein product: CASSLSGTGNTIYF.

The chain joins TRBV5-1 to TRBJ2-1; 13 positions match TRBD2. The CDR3 contains 16 residues. CDR1 is SGHRS and CDR2 is YFSETQ in the germline V gene. V was pared by 5 bases and J by 2 bases, with 4 bases of the junction left unmatched. This chain's CDR3 is CASRILAGGTYNEQFF. As DNA, the CDR3 is TGCGCCAGCAGAATACTAGCGGGGGGGACCTACAATGAGCAGTTCTTC.